The source of this T cell receptor beta chain is a study of T-cell reconstitution after alpha-beta-depleted transplantation in children. Unique molecular identifiers were built into the TCRbeta library. TCRdb itself ran the PCR reads through MiXCR, one entry per CDR3 protein. The table lists 200,000 to 250,000 distinct CDR3 sequences, 8% to 10% of them singletons, with approximately 5.9% in the top ten. This clonotype was counted ten times or more. The CDR3 loop spans 14 amino acids. The V gene lost 5 bases and the J gene lost 4 bases, with 14 bases spanning the gap. CDR1 SGHTA and CDR2 FQGNSA come from the germline V gene.

The chain is built from TRBV7-2 and TRBJ2-5; the D gene is possibly TRBD1 (5 bases). Sample: PBMCs from the stem cell graft donor, taken from the stem cell graft. The TCR was taken from a human donor who donated a stem cell graft to a child with acute lymphoblastic leukemia. DNA of the CDR3: TGTGCCAGCAGCCCGGCCAGGGCAAGAGAGACCCAGTACTTC. Amino acids: CASSPARARETQYF.